This TCR beta chain was sequenced in a study of technical replicates of blood from a few donors. Using immunoSEQ multiplex PCR, the repertoire was profiled, and TCRdb retains in-frame clones only, with some absent. The sample lists around 68,000 clones; about 97% were seen once. Deletions cut 1 base from V and 5 bases from J, with 6 bases between. CDR1 and CDR2 (germline): SGHNT, YYREEE (reference sequence). This CDR3 is built from 12 residues. The clonotype originates from a human donor in good health. The chain recombines TRBV5-4 with TRBJ1-2; no definite D call. Sequencing input: T cells isolated from PBMCs. The CDR3 DNA is TGTGCCAGCAGCTTGTCGGAGTATGGCTACACCTTC. This translates into CASSLSEYGYTF.